The 9 T cell receptor beta chains below come from one sample, sequenced in a study of blood T cell repertoires in COVID-19. Sequenced by immunoSEQ multiplex PCR; TCRdb stores in-frame clones only, minus some. The table lists about 200,000 clones, 84% of them singletons. Sequenced sample: peripheral blood. These receptors were taken from a woman older than 75 with COVID-19, enrolled during active disease.

Of note for this clone: One end of the junction fails to match germline, which may point to a read error. The chain has TRBV7-7 and TRBJ2-5; 10 positions agree with TRBD2. The CDR3 extends over 17 amino acids. CDR1 SSHAT and CDR2 FNYEAQ come from the germline V gene (reference sequence). CDR3 bases: TGTGCTAGCAGCCCCTTGGGGAAACTAGCGGGACAAGAGACCCAGTACTTC. It codes for CASSPLGKLAGQETQYF.

The chain carries TRBV5-8 and TRBJ2-7; possibly TRBD1 for D (6 bases). V was pared by 5 bases and J by 3 bases, with 18 bases between. Per the germline V gene, CDR1 is SGHTS and CDR2 is YDEGEE. The CDR3 is made up of 15 amino acids. CDR3 coding DNA: TGTGCCAGCAGGGTACCCCGGGACACCATCTACGAGCAGTACTTC. It yields the protein CASRVPRDTIYEQYF. The full variable domain, in which reference TRBV5-8 and TRBJ2-7 provide the parts outside the CDR3, is EAGVTQSPTHLIKTRGQQATLRCSPISGHTSVYWYQQALGLGLQFLLWYDEGEERNRGNFPPRFSGRQFPNYSSELNVNALELEDSALYLCASRVPRDTIYEQYFGPGTRLTVT.

This sequence joins TRBV18 and TRBJ1-1; 7 bases agree with TRBD1. This CDR3 has 15 amino acids. The V gene end was trimmed by 1 base and the J gene end by 8 bases; junction bases not matched to a gene: 10. CDR1 is KGHSH and CDR2 is LQKENI in the germline V gene. The CDR3 nucleotides read TGTGCCAGCTCACCACGCCAGAAACCACAGGGGGAAGCTTTCTTT. Translating it yields CASSPRQKPQGEAFF.

The chain links TRBV11-2 to TRBJ1-4; D gene uncertain. V was clipped by 5 bases and J by 2 bases, with 12 bases between them. From germline, CDR1 is SGHAT and CDR2 FQNNGV. The CDR3 extends over 15 amino acids. The CDR3 sequence is CASSPLSSTNEKLFF. CDR3 bases: TGTGCCAGCAGCCCCCTGAGTAGTACTAATGAAAAACTGTTTTTT.

This clone was observed once. The chain uses TRBV10-3 and TRBJ2-1, with unresolved D. This CDR3 contains 12 residues. The germline CDR1 and CDR2 sequences are ENHRY and SYGVKD. V lost 4 bases, J lost 4 bases, and 5 bases lay in between. In nucleotides, the CDR3 is TGTGCCATCAGTGCGGAGTACAATGAGCAGTTCTTC. This encodes CAISAEYNEQFF.

The chain combines TRBV7-8 with TRBJ1-4, with 9 positions matching TRBD1. Per the germline V gene, CDR1 is SGHVS and CDR2 is FQNEAQ. The CDR3 has 16 residues. Trimming at V came to 4 bases and at J to 8 bases, leaving 11 bases not matched to a gene. CDR3 nucleotides: TGTGCCAGCAGCTCTCAATTAGGGACAGGGTTCGAAAAACTGTTTTTT. Encoded protein: CASSSQLGTGFEKLFF.

The chain couples TRBV5-1 to TRBJ2-2; D possibly corresponds to TRBD1 (5 bases). Trimming cost V 4 bases and J 4 bases, with 8 bases left between them. The germline gives CDR1 SGHRS, CDR2 YFSETQ. This CDR3 region has 13 residues. The chain's CDR3 is CASSQGPTGELFF. CDR3 in DNA: TGCGCCAGCAGCCAGGGTCCCACCGGGGAGCTGTTTTTT.

A single count supports this clone. V usage is TRBV5-1 and J usage is TRBJ1-1; tentative D call: TRBD1 (6 bases). CDR3 length equals 13 residues. Germline V lookup: CDR1 SGHRS, CDR2 YFSETQ. The V end lost 4 bases, the J end lost 11 bases, and 18 bases lay between the germline ends. The CDR3 loop is CASSDPPYRAAFF. The CDR3, as DNA: TGCGCCAGCAGCGACCCCCCCTACAGGGCTGCTTTCTTT.

This clone was observed a single time. V is TRBV14 and J is TRBJ2-7; TRBD2 matches 13 bases. The CDR3 loop spans 15 amino acids. J was trimmed by 7 bases and V by 4 bases; bases with no gene match: 7. Germline V gives CDR1 SGHDN, CDR2 FVKESK. The CDR3 loop reads CASSLAGTSGNEQYF. In nucleotides, the CDR3 is TGTGCCAGCAGCCTTGCCGGGACTAGCGGGAATGAGCAGTACTTC.